A selection of T cell receptor beta chains follows, all from one sample in a study of vaccination effects on CD4 cells after COVID-19. Assay used: immunoSEQ multiplex PCR; TCRdb lists only in-frame clones, some missing. This table holds tens of thousands of clones, around four fifths found once. These TCRs' antigens remain unknown. The sample consisted of CD4+ T cells from PBMCs cultured with HCoV-OC43 spike peptides, taken after COVID-19 vaccination. The receptors derive from a human donor who received a COVID-19 vaccine. CDR3s include the opening cysteine and the closing phenylalanine or tryptophan. A D gene is named only where the DNA matches it firmly. Clone sizes are given selectively: once, few, many, or a class where the clone is expanded.

j_gene,abundance,d_gene,v_gene,CDR3aa,CDR3nt
TRBJ2-3,.,.,TRBV5-1,CASSQDNLPDTQYF,TGCGCCAGCAGCCAGGACAACCTTCCAGATACGCAGTATTTT
TRBJ2-2,.,.,TRBV10-1,CASSGPNTGELFF,TGCGCCAGCAGTGGTCCGAACACCGGGGAGCTGTTTTTT
TRBJ1-5,.,TRBD1,TRBV19,CASSILGTGMPQPQHF,TGTGCCAGTAGTATTTTAGGGACAGGGATGCCTCAGCCCCAGCATTTT
TRBJ1-3,.,.,TRBV5-4,CASSLRQAGSGNTIYF,TGTGCCAGCAGCTTGAGACAGGCTGGTTCTGGAAACACCATATATTTT
TRBJ2-3,.,.,TRBV9,CASSVAAGRSGRTDTQYF,TGTGCCAGCAGCGTAGCCGCCGGGAGATCAGGACGAACAGATACGCAGTATTTT
TRBJ1-1,.,.,TRBV18,CASSPVRGTVNTEAFF,TGTGCCAGCTCACCAGTGCGGGGGACCGTGAACACTGAAGCTTTCTTT
TRBJ1-2,.,.,TRBV7-2,CASSPQVGGNYGYTF,TGTGCCAGCAGCCCACAGGTGGGGGGAAACTATGGCTACACCTTC
TRBJ2-3,.,.,TRBV6-5,CASTSRGRGDTQYF,TGTGCCAGCACTAGCAGGGGGCGGGGGGATACGCAGTATTTT
TRBJ1-1,.,TRBD1,TRBV5-1,CASSFRTGGKNTEAFF,TGCGCCAGCAGCTTCAGGACAGGGGGCAAGAACACTGAAGCTTTCTTT
TRBJ1-6,.,.,TRBV6-6,CASSLNSPLHF,TGTGCCAGCAGTTTAAATTCACCCCTCCACTTT
TRBJ1-2,.,TRBD1,TRBV12-3/TRBV12-4,CASRLQGDYGYTF,TGTGCCAGCAGACTTCAGGGGGACTATGGCTACACCTTC
TRBJ1-2,.,.,TRBV6-5,CASRLASDPMVFTF,TGTGCCAGCAGATTGGCGTCAGATCCTATGGTGTTCACCTTC
TRBJ2-5,once,.,TRBV5-1,CASSLGTGGETQYF,TGCGCCAGCAGCTTGGGAACAGGAGGGGAGACCCAGTACTTC
TRBJ1-2,once,.,TRBV7-3,CASSLDGNYGYTF,TGTGCCAGCAGCTTAGATGGGAACTATGGCTACACCTTC
TRBJ2-1,.,.,TRBV5-6,CASSLRGSNLYNEQFF,TGTGCCAGCAGCTTGAGAGGCTCCAATTTATACAATGAGCAGTTCTTC
TRBJ1-1,.,.,TRBV19,CASTLIGSVHTEAFF,TGTGCCAGTACTCTTATCGGGAGCGTACACACTGAAGCTTTCTTT
TRBJ2-5,once,TRBD1,TRBV24-1,CATSEPGTGKETQYF,TGTGCCACCAGCGAACCCGGGACAGGGAAAGAGACCCAGTACTTC
TRBJ1-4,.,.,TRBV2,CASSDPTGLGEKLFF,TGTGCCAGCAGTGACCCCACAGGGCTAGGTGAAAAACTGTTTTTT
TRBJ2-5,.,.,TRBV24-1,CATSTPGGRGETQYF,TGTGCCACCAGTACCCCCGGGGGGCGTGGAGAGACCCAGTACTTC
TRBJ2-5,.,.,TRBV27,CASSQRELGETQYF,TGTGCCAGCAGTCAAAGAGAGTTGGGAGAGACCCAGTACTTC
TRBJ1-1,once,.,TRBV7-2,CASSLTLTALNTEAFF,TGTGCCAGCAGCCTGACCCTTACAGCGCTGAACACTGAAGCTTTCTTT
TRBJ2-2,.,.,TRBV7-2,CASSFSPPGELFF,TGTGCCAGCAGCTTTTCTCCCCCCGGGGAGCTGTTTTTT
TRBJ2-5,.,.,TRBV5-6,CASSLGAQETQYF,TGTGCCAGCAGCTTGGGGGCCCAAGAGACCCAGTACTTC
TRBJ2-1,.,TRBD2,TRBV4-3,CASSQVLTSGGTGSRGEQFF,TGCGCCAGCAGCCAAGTTTTAACTAGCGGGGGGACCGGAAGCCGGGGCGAGCAGTTCTTC
TRBJ1-2,.,.,TRBV6-5,CASSSEDISPGYTF,TGTGCCAGCAGTTCCGAAGACATATCACCTGGCTACACCTTC
TRBJ1-1,.,.,TRBV2,CASTGLGNLEAFF,TGTGCCAGCACGGGGCTCGGAAATCTTGAAGCTTTCTTT
TRBJ1-2,.,TRBD1,TRBV24-1,CATSDRHTGGNGYTF,TGTGCCACCAGTGATCGCCATACAGGGGGAAATGGCTACACCTTC
TRBJ1-1,.,.,TRBV7-2,CASSLERGIEAFF,TGTGCCAGCAGCTTAGAGAGGGGAATAGAAGCTTTCTTT
TRBJ1-5,.,TRBD1,TRBV6-2/TRBV6-3,CASSRQGFGQPQHF,TGTGCCAGCAGTCGACAGGGGTTCGGGCAGCCCCAGCATTTT
TRBJ2-2,.,.,TRBV19,CASSIGYQSTGELFF,TGTGCCAGTAGTATAGGGTACCAGTCCACCGGGGAGCTGTTTTTT
TRBJ2-3,.,.,TRBV18,CASSPLGAGTDTQYF,TGTGCCAGCTCACCACTAGGGGCGGGCACAGATACGCAGTATTTT
TRBJ2-1,.,TRBD2,TRBV7-2,CASSLEVGGAYNEQFF,TGTGCCAGCAGCTTAGAGGTCGGGGGGGCCTACAATGAGCAGTTCTTC
TRBJ1-5,once,TRBD1,TRBV18,CASSSNSGTGSNQPQHF,TGTGCCAGCTCGTCTAATTCCGGGACAGGATCGAATCAGCCCCAGCATTTT
TRBJ1-1,.,TRBD1,TRBV6-5,CASSYSTGGGPEAFF,TGTGCCAGCAGTTATAGTACAGGGGGGGGACCTGAAGCTTTCTTT
TRBJ2-5,.,TRBD1,TRBV11-3,CASSSGGQGAKTQYF,TGTGCCAGCAGCTCAGGGGGACAGGGGGCGAAGACCCAGTACTTC
TRBJ2-1,.,.,TRBV18,CASSIDRLNEQFF,TGTGCCAGCTCAATCGACAGGCTCAATGAGCAGTTCTTC
TRBJ1-1,.,.,TRBV14,CASSRYSGDWNTEAFF,TGTGCCAGCAGCCGTTACTCAGGGGATTGGAACACTGAAGCTTTCTTT
TRBJ1-6,.,.,TRBV20-1,CSARGSSPLHF,TGCAGTGCTAGAGGGAGTTCACCCCTCCACTTT
TRBJ1-6,.,TRBD1,TRBV19,CASNEQGAPGSPLHF,TGTGCCAGTAACGAACAGGGGGCGCCTGGTTCACCCCTCCACTTT
TRBJ2-3,.,TRBD2,TRBV7-3,CASSRTSGSTDTQYF,TGTGCCAGCAGCCGGACTAGCGGTAGCACAGATACGCAGTATTTT
TRBJ1-6,.,.,TRBV6-6,CASSYSGSGNSPLHF,TGTGCCAGCAGTTACTCAGGGTCGGGGAATTCACCCCTCCACTTT
TRBJ1-4,.,.,TRBV24-1,CATSDPGTNEKLFF,TGTGCCACCAGTGACCCAGGGACTAATGAAAAACTGTTTTTT
TRBJ1-5,.,.,TRBV3-1/TRBV3-2,CASSHMSSHNQPQHF,TGTGCCAGCAGCCACATGAGTAGCCACAATCAGCCCCAGCATTTT
TRBJ1-5,once,.,TRBV6-6,CASSYMGHGNQPQHF,TGTGCCAGCAGTTACATGGGGCATGGTAATCAGCCCCAGCATTTT
TRBJ2-3,.,.,TRBV24-1,CATGENPTDTQYF,TGTGCCACCGGCGAAAACCCCACAGATACGCAGTATTTT
TRBJ1-1,.,.,TRBV29-1,CSVVRGAGTEAFF,TGCAGCGTTGTGAGGGGGGCCGGTACTGAAGCTTTCTTT
TRBJ1-5,.,TRBD1,TRBV24-1,CATSATGEGNQPQHF,TGTGCCACCAGCGCTACAGGGGAGGGAAATCAGCCCCAGCATTTT
TRBJ1-1,.,.,TRBV14,CASTATSGRGTEAFF,TGTGCCAGCACCGCCACGTCGGGACGAGGGACTGAAGCTTTCTTT
TRBJ2-1,.,.,TRBV2,CAGSYRDDEQFF,TGTGCCGGCTCTTACAGGGACGATGAGCAGTTCTTC
TRBJ2-3,.,.,TRBV19,CASTHGGTDTQYF,TGTGCCTCCACCCACGGGGGAACAGATACGCAGTATTTT
TRBJ1-5,.,.,TRBV24-1,CATSDPRQPVNQPQHF,TGTGCCACCAGTGATCCCCGACAGCCTGTGAATCAGCCCCAGCATTTT
TRBJ1-2,.,.,TRBV28,CASTPSNYGYTF,TGTGCCAGCACCCCCTCCAACTATGGCTACACCTTC
TRBJ2-5,.,TRBD2,TRBV5-1,CASRDFSGGEETQYF,TGCGCCAGCAGGGACTTTAGCGGGGGAGAAGAGACCCAGTACTTC
TRBJ1-4,.,.,TRBV4-2,CASSQGQAFNEKLFF,TGTGCCAGCAGCCAAGGGCAGGCTTTTAATGAAAAACTGTTTTTT
TRBJ2-3,.,.,TRBV6-6,CASSYSQTDTQYF,TGTGCCAGCAGTTACTCTCAGACAGATACGCAGTATTTT
TRBJ1-6,.,TRBD1,TRBV28,CASSLYYKGAPNSPLHF,TGTGCCAGCAGTTTATACTATAAGGGGGCGCCTAATTCACCCCTCCACTTT
TRBJ2-1,.,TRBD1,TRBV4-2,CASSQGTGGLNEQFF,TGTGCCAGCAGCCAAGGGACAGGGGGCTTAAATGAGCAGTTCTTC
TRBJ2-2,.,.,TRBV5-1,CASSLGGPGELFF,TGCGCCAGCAGCTTAGGCGGGCCCGGGGAGCTGTTTTTT
TRBJ1-5,.,.,TRBV24-1,CATKSSVPRPQHF,TGTGCCACCAAGTCGTCGGTGCCGCGGCCCCAGCATTTT